This TCR beta chain was identified during a study of cytomegalovirus exposure and HLA in healthy donors. This clone turned up a few times. The PCR was carried out with 60 Vbeta primers and 13 Jbeta primers. Repertoires were generated with immunoSEQ multiplex PCR, while TCRdb's copy carries only in-frame clones and drops some. The sample has fewer than 140,000 clones, roughly 82% seen once. The germline CDR1 and CDR2 sequences are SGHVS and FNYEAQ. V shed 5 bases and J shed 2 bases, with 12 bases lying between them. This CDR3 is built from 14 residues. This clonotype was sampled from a man aged 50 or older in good health and CMV-seronegative. The sequencing input was PBMCs. The rearrangement joins TRBV7-6 to TRBJ2-5; D gene unclear. The CDR3 coding sequence is TGTGCCAGCAGCCAAGGTCAGACTCAAGAGACCCAGTACTTC. Amino acid sequence: CASSQGQTQETQYF.